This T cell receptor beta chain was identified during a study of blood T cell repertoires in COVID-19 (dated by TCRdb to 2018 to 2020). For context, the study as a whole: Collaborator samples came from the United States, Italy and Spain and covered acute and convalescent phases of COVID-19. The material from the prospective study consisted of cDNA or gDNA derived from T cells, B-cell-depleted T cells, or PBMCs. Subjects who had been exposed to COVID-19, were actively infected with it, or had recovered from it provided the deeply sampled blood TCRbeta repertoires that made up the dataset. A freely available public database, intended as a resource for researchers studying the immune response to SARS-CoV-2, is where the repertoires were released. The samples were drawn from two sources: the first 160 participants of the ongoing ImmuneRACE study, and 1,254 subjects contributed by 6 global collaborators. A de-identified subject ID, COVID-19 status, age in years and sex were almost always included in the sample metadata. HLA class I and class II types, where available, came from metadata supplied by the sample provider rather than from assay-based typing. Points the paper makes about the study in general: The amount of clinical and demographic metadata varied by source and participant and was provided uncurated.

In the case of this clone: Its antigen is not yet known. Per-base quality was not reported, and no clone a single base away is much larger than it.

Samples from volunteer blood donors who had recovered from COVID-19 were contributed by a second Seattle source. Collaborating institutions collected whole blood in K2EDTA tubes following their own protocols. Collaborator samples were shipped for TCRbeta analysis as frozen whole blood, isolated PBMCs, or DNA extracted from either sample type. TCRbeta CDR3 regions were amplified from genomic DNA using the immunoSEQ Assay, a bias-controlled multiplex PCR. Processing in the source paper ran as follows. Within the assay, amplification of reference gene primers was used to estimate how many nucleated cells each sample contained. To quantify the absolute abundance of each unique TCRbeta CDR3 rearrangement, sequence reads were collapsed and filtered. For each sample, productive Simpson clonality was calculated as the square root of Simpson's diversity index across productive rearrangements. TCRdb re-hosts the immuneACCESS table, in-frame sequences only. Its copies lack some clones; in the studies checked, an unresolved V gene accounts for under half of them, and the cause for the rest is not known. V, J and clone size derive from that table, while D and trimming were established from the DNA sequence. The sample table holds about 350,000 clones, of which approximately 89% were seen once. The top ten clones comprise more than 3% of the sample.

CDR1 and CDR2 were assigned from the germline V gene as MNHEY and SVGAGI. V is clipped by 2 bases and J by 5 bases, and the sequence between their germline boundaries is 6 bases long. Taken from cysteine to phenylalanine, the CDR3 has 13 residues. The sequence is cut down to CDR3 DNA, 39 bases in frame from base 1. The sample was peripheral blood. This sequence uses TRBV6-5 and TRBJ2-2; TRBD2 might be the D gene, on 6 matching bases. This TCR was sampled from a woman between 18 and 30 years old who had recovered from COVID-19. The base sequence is TGTGCCAGCAGTTACGGGGGGACCGGGGAGCTGTTTTTT. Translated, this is CASSYGGTGELFF.